The 32 T cell receptor beta chains below were found in one sample sequenced in a study of neoadjuvant nivolumab and ipilimumab in lung cancer. Using immunoSEQ multiplex PCR, the repertoire was profiled, and TCRdb retains in-frame clones only, with some absent. Among approximately 40,000 clones listed, nearly 90% were seen once. Sequencing used peripheral blood, obtained before neoadjuvant nivolumab, alone or with ipilimumab. These receptors all stem from an adult with non-small cell lung cancer.

CDR3: CSAGLRFNEQFF. CDR3 bases: TGCAGCGCAGGACTAAGATTCAATGAGCAGTTCTTC. The genes are TRBV29-1 and TRBJ2-1; tentatively, D is TRBD2 (6 bases). This CDR3 has 12 amino acids. The germline gives CDR1 SQVTM, CDR2 ANQGSEA. The V gene lost 7 bases and the J gene lost 6 bases, with 13 bases spanning the gap.

The chain recombines TRBV7-9 with TRBJ2-3; 9 bases are shared with TRBD2. The CDR3 runs 14 residues. Germline V gene sequence: CDR1 SEHNR, CDR2 FQNEAQ (reference sequence). The V and J ends lost 3 bases and 4 bases, in that order; junction bases with no gene match: 2. The CDR3 nucleotides read TGTGCCAGCAGCTTGCGGGAGGGCCCAGATACGCAGTATTTT. Amino acid sequence: CASSLREGPDTQYF. Looking up the rest from reference TRBV7-9 and TRBJ2-3 gives the full variable domain: DTGVSQNPRHKITKRGQNVTFRCDPISEHNRLYWYRQTLGQGPEFLTYFQNEAQLEKSRLLSDRFSAERPKGSFSTLEIQRTEQGDSAMYLCASSLREGPDTQYFGPGTRLTVL.

V gene TRBV5-6 combines with J gene TRBJ2-3; D is perhaps TRBD2 (6 bases). There are 15 residues in the CDR3. V lost 4 bases and J lost 1, with 13 bases in between. Germline V gene lookup returns CDR1 SGHDT and CDR2 YYEEEE. The CDR3 spells CASSTYGSGTDTQYF. As DNA, the CDR3 is TGTGCCAGCAGCACATACGGGAGTGGCACAGATACGCAGTATTTT.

The chain is built from TRBV7-6 and TRBJ2-5, with D unclear. The V and J ends lost 4 bases and 4 bases respectively, with 10 bases between them. CDR3 length: 13 residues. Germline CDR1 SGHVS, CDR2 FNYEAQ. Here the CDR3 reads CASSSGRLETQYF. DNA of the CDR3: TGTGCCAGCAGCTCCGGAAGGCTAGAGACCCAGTACTTC. Drawing the rest from reference TRBV7-6 and TRBJ2-5, the complete variable domain is GAGVSQSPRYKVTKRGQDVALRCDPISGHVSLYWYRQALGQGPEFLTYFNYEAQQDKSGLPNDRFSAERPEGSISTLTIQRTEQRDSAMYRCASSSGRLETQYFGPGTRLLVL.

The rearrangement links TRBV2 to TRBJ1-1; 7 nucleotides match TRBD1. The CDR3 is made up of 14 amino acids. Trimming cost V 5 bases and J 4 bases; bases outside gene matches: 7. CDR1 and CDR2 from the germline V gene are SNHLY and FYNNEI. This chain's CDR3 is CASSSGGKSTEAFF. CDR3 nucleotides: TGTGCCAGCAGTTCAGGGGGAAAAAGCACTGAAGCTTTCTTT. The whole variable domain, filled in from reference TRBV2 and TRBJ1-1, reads EPEVTQTPSHQVTQMGQEVILRCVPISNHLYFYWYRQILGQKVEFLVSFYNNEISEKSEIFDDQFSVERPDGSNFTLKIRSTKLEDSAMYFCASSSGGKSTEAFFGQGTRLTVV.

This sequence joins TRBV28 and TRBJ1-2, with D perhaps matching TRBD1 (5 bases). From germline, CDR1 is MDHEN and CDR2 SYDVKM. CDR3 size: 17 residues. V lost 2 bases and J lost 1, with 17 bases in between. The CDR3 protein is CASSLLIMAGHNYGYTF. For the CDR3, the DNA is TGTGCCAGCAGTTTACTTATTATGGCAGGGCATAACTATGGCTACACCTTC.

The chain couples TRBV18 to TRBJ1-3; 7 bases match TRBD1. With V trimmed by 5 bases and J by 0 bases, 10 bases remained unmatched. This CDR3 has 17 residues. Germline V CDR1 and CDR2: KGHSH, LQKENI. For the CDR3, the DNA is TGTGCCAGCTCATCCGTCAGGGGGGTGAGCTCTGGAAACACCATATATTTT. Translating it yields CASSSVRGVSSGNTIYF.

V usage is TRBV5-1 and J usage is TRBJ2-7, with TRBD2 as a possible D gene (5 bases). The CDR3 loop spans 15 amino acids. V was trimmed by 0 bases and J by 6 bases, leaving 16 bases between them. Germline values: CDR1 SGHRS, CDR2 YFSETQ. CDR3 sequence reads: CASSLEPSRGSEQYF. As DNA, the CDR3 is TGCGCCAGCAGCTTGGAGCCTAGTCGAGGGTCCGAGCAGTACTTC.

The rearrangement links TRBV28 to TRBJ2-7; tentative D call: TRBD2 (6 bases). CDR1 and CDR2 from the germline V gene are MDHEN and SYDVKM. V was trimmed by 3 bases and J by 1 base, leaving 13 bases between them. The CDR3 is 15 residues long. The CDR3 reads CASSFRGTKSYEQYF. The CDR3 nucleotides read TGTGCCAGCAGTTTTCGGGGGACCAAGTCCTACGAGCAGTACTTC.

The chain combines TRBV27 with TRBJ1-1, with unresolved D. CDR3 size: 13 residues. The V gene lost 6 bases and the J gene lost 1 base, with 9 bases spanning the gap. CDR1 is MNHEY and CDR2 is SMNVEV in the germline V gene (reference sequence). The CDR3 spells CASRIDGNTEAFF. DNA for the CDR3: TGTGCCAGCAGGATCGACGGGAACACTGAAGCTTTCTTT.

The chain combines TRBV4-3 with TRBJ2-7; D not resolved. V was cut by 2 bases and J by 0 bases, with 11 bases left in between. CDR3 size: 15 residues. CDR1 and CDR2 from the germline V gene are LGHNA and YSLEER. CDR3 loop: CASSQTQDPSYEQYF. The CDR3, as DNA: TGCGCCAGCAGCCAAACGCAGGACCCCTCCTACGAGCAGTACTTC.

This sequence joins TRBV5-4 and TRBJ1-1; perhaps TRBD1 as D (5 bases). CDR3 length equals 17 residues. V lost 4 bases to trimming and J lost 0 bases, with 19 bases between them. From germline, CDR1 is SGHNT and CDR2 YYREEE (reference sequence). The CDR3 sequence is CASSRGGFRVVNTEAFF. For the CDR3, the DNA is TGTGCCAGCAGCAGGGGTGGATTTCGTGTGGTGAACACTGAAGCTTTCTTT.

CDR3 sequence (DNA): TGTGCCAGCAGCGTAGGGGCTAGCGGGAGCACAGATACGCAGTATTTT. Translating gives CASSVGASGSTDTQYF. The chain combines TRBV9 with TRBJ2-3, with 8 nucleotides matching TRBD2. The length of the CDR3 is 16 residues. Germline-derived CDR1 and CDR2 are SGDLS and YYNGEE. V lost 0 bases, J lost 0 bases, and 3 bases stayed unmatched.

The V call is TRBV9, the J call TRBJ2-5; D possibly corresponds to TRBD2 (6 bases). CDR1 and CDR2 (germline): SGDLS, YYNGEE. This CDR3 is 15 amino acids long. Trimming removed 4 bases at V and 4 bases at J, with 17 bases between. CDR3 sequence (DNA): TGTGCCAGCAGCTCTCCACCGGGGGTGGGAGAGACCCAGTACTTC. Amino acid sequence: CASSSPPGVGETQYF.

J is TRBJ2-7 and V is TRBV29-1, with D possibly being TRBD1 (5 bases). Germline V gene lookup returns CDR1 SQVTM and CDR2 ANQGSEA. Trimming shortened V by 4 bases and J by 6 bases, and 16 bases separated the two germline ends. The CDR3 contains 13 residues. CDR3 sequence reads: CSVVLTQGGEQYF. The CDR3 nucleotides are TGCAGCGTTGTTCTTACCCAGGGCGGCGAGCAGTACTTC.

This chain joins TRBV6-1 and TRBJ2-2; 8 bases map to TRBD2. The V gene's germline CDR1 is MNHNS and CDR2 SASEGT. V was clipped by 4 bases and J by 0 bases; unmatched bases: 4. The CDR3 loop spans 16 amino acids. CDR3 amino acids: CASSGLAGTNTGELFF. The CDR3 coding sequence is TGTGCCAGCAGTGGCCTAGCGGGTACGAACACCGGGGAGCTGTTTTTT.

The chain is built from TRBV5-1 and TRBJ2-1; 8 bases line up with TRBD2. Germline CDR1 SGHRS, CDR2 YFSETQ. This CDR3 has 15 residues. V lost 4 bases to trimming and J lost 8 bases; unmatched junction nucleotides: 11. For the CDR3, the DNA is TGCGCCAGCAGCACAGGACTAGCCACGATCGATGAGCAGTTCTTC. It is translated as CASSTGLATIDEQFF.

V usage is TRBV11-2 and J usage is TRBJ2-1, with TRBD1 matching over 8 bases. Germline CDR1 and CDR2: SGHAT and FQNNGV. J lost 4 bases, V lost 2 bases, and 10 bases had no gene match. This CDR3 is 17 amino acids long. For the CDR3, the DNA is TGTGCCAGCAGCTTATATCAAGGGACAGGAGATTACAATGAGCAGTTCTTC. This encodes CASSLYQGTGDYNEQFF.

There are a few counts of this clone. The chain carries TRBV18 and TRBJ1-2; no clear D gene. Germline assignment: CDR1 KGHSH and CDR2 LQKENI. The CDR3 is 14 amino acids. Trimming pared 3 bases from V and 2 bases from J, leaving 10 bases between. The CDR3 region is CASSPLDGNYGYTF. CDR3 coding DNA: TGTGCCAGCTCACCCTTGGACGGGAACTATGGCTACACCTTC.

The gene calls are TRBV11-2 and TRBJ1-4; a weak D match, TRBD1 (6 bases). CDR3 length equals 13 residues. V lost 4 bases and J lost 10, with 13 bases in between. Germline values: CDR1 SGHAT, CDR2 FQNNGV. The CDR3 region has the DNA TGTGCCAGCAGCTCCCAGGGGCAGGGAAAACTGTTTTTT. It codes for CASSSQGQGKLFF.

J is TRBJ2-4 and V is TRBV18; D is perhaps TRBD1 or TRBD2 (5 bases each). CDR1 is KGHSH and CDR2 is LQKENI in the germline V gene. This CDR3 has 15 residues. Trimming removed 1 base at V and 7 bases at J, with 14 bases between. In nucleotides, the CDR3 is TGTGCCAGCTCACCACAGGGGTTGGGGGAGAACATTCAGTACTTC. The encoded protein is CASSPQGLGENIQYF.

This chain connects TRBV4-1 to TRBJ2-7, with 14 bases fitting TRBD2. V shed 3 bases and J 5 bases; nucleotides not matched to a gene: 6. CDR3 length: 16 residues. Germline V gene sequence: CDR1 MGHRA, CDR2 YSYEKL. The CDR3 DNA reads as TGCGCCAGCAGCCACGGACCGGGACTAGCGGGAGACGAGCAGTACTTC. This sequence encodes CASSHGPGLAGDEQYF.

CDR3 in amino acids: CSVETSGRYEQYF. The CDR3 DNA follows: TGCAGCGTTGAGACTAGCGGGAGATACGAGCAGTACTTC. The rearrangement joins TRBV29-1 to TRBJ2-7, with 12 bases matching TRBD2. CDR1 SQVTM and CDR2 ANQGSEA come from the germline V gene. The length of the CDR3 is 13 residues. J lost 4 bases, V lost 3 bases, and 1 base had no gene match.

The chain couples TRBV5-1 to TRBJ1-3; the D is unclear. Trimming took 1 base from V and 8 from J, leaving 13 bases between them. CDR1 and CDR2 (germline): SGHRS, YFSETQ. The CDR3 totals 14 residues. In DNA, the CDR3 is TGCGCCAGCAGCTTGACCTTGGGTTCGTACACCATATATTTT. Its protein product is CASSLTLGSYTIYF.

The V gene is TRBV6-6, the J gene TRBJ2-7; 9 positions match TRBD1. Germline V gives CDR1 MNHNY, CDR2 SVGAGI (reference sequence). Trimming cost V 5 bases and J 12 bases; bases outside gene matches: 14. The length of the CDR3 is 14 residues. The CDR3 coding sequence is TGTGCCAGCAGTGTGGCCGGGACAGGGCGACGGGGGTACTTC. Amino acids: CASSVAGTGRRGYF.

The CDR3 nucleotides read TGCGCCAGCAGCCAAGAATGGGGGAATGAGCAGTTCTTC. This gives the protein CASSQEWGNEQFF. The chain has TRBV4-3 and TRBJ2-1; D is tentatively TRBD1 or TRBD2 (5 bases each). The germline V gene encodes CDR1 LGHNA and CDR2 YSLEER. Trimming removed 0 bases from V and 7 bases from J, with 7 bases in between. CDR3 length: 13 amino acids.

This clone came up once. This chain connects TRBV10-2 to TRBJ2-5; D may match TRBD1 or TRBD2 (6 bases each). The CDR3 is 13 residues long. CDR1 is WSHSY, CDR2 SAAADI, per germline. V dropped 7 bases and J dropped 5 bases, with 14 bases sitting between them. The CDR3 DNA reads TGCGCCAGCATGGGGGGCTGGGGGGAGACCCAGTACTTC. As protein: CASMGGWGETQYF.

V is TRBV6-5 and J is TRBJ2-3; D is uncertain. Germline values: CDR1 MNHEY, CDR2 SVGAGI. Trimming pared 6 bases from V and 2 bases from J, leaving 9 bases between. The length of the CDR3 is 13 residues. Here the CDR3 reads CASRGGVTDTQYF. DNA of the CDR3: TGTGCCAGCAGAGGTGGAGTCACAGATACGCAGTATTTT.

This chain joins TRBV19 and TRBJ2-7; 8 bases are shared with TRBD1. Germline V gene lookup returns CDR1 LNHDA and CDR2 SQIVND (reference sequence). The CDR3 consists of 14 residues. Losses at the gene ends were 7 bases for V and 1 base for J; bases not matched to a gene: 6. CDR3: CASTPRQGSYEQYF. The DNA for the CDR3 is TGTGCCAGTACACCCAGACAGGGGTCCTACGAGCAGTACTTC.

This chain connects TRBV5-5 to TRBJ2-2; TRBD1 might be the D (5 bases). The CDR3 loop spans 14 amino acids. V was clipped by 0 bases and J by 8 bases, with 11 bases between them. The germline CDR1 and CDR2 sequences are SGHKS and YYEKEE (reference sequence). The CDR3 is CASSLEGLAGELFF. The CDR3 DNA sequence: TGTGCCAGCAGCTTGGAGGGGCTGGCGGGGGAGCTGTTTTTT.

J is TRBJ2-5 and V is TRBV5-1; D is perhaps TRBD1 (6 bases). This CDR3 contains 13 residues. The V gene's germline CDR1 is SGHRS and CDR2 YFSETQ. Trimming cost V 5 bases and J 0 bases, with 8 bases left between them. The CDR3 here is CASSRGNQETQYF. In DNA, the CDR3 is TGCGCCAGCAGTAGGGGGAACCAAGAGACCCAGTACTTC.

V and J are TRBV14 and TRBJ2-3; 13 nucleotides line up with TRBD2. The V segment lost 3 bases and the J segment 8 bases; nucleotides outside the gene matches: 2. The CDR3 spans 14 residues. Germline V gene data show CDR1 as SGHDN and CDR2 as FVKESK. CDR3 loop: CASSQTSGRRTQYF. In nucleotides, the CDR3 is TGTGCCAGCAGCCAGACTAGCGGGAGGCGTACGCAGTATTTT. The full variable domain, completed using reference TRBV14 and TRBJ2-3, is EAGVTQFPSHSVIEKGQTVTLRCDPISGHDNLYWYRRVMGKEIKFLLHFVKESKQDESGMPNNRFLAERTGGTYSTLKVQPAELEDSGVYFCASSQTSGRRTQYFGPGTRLTVL.